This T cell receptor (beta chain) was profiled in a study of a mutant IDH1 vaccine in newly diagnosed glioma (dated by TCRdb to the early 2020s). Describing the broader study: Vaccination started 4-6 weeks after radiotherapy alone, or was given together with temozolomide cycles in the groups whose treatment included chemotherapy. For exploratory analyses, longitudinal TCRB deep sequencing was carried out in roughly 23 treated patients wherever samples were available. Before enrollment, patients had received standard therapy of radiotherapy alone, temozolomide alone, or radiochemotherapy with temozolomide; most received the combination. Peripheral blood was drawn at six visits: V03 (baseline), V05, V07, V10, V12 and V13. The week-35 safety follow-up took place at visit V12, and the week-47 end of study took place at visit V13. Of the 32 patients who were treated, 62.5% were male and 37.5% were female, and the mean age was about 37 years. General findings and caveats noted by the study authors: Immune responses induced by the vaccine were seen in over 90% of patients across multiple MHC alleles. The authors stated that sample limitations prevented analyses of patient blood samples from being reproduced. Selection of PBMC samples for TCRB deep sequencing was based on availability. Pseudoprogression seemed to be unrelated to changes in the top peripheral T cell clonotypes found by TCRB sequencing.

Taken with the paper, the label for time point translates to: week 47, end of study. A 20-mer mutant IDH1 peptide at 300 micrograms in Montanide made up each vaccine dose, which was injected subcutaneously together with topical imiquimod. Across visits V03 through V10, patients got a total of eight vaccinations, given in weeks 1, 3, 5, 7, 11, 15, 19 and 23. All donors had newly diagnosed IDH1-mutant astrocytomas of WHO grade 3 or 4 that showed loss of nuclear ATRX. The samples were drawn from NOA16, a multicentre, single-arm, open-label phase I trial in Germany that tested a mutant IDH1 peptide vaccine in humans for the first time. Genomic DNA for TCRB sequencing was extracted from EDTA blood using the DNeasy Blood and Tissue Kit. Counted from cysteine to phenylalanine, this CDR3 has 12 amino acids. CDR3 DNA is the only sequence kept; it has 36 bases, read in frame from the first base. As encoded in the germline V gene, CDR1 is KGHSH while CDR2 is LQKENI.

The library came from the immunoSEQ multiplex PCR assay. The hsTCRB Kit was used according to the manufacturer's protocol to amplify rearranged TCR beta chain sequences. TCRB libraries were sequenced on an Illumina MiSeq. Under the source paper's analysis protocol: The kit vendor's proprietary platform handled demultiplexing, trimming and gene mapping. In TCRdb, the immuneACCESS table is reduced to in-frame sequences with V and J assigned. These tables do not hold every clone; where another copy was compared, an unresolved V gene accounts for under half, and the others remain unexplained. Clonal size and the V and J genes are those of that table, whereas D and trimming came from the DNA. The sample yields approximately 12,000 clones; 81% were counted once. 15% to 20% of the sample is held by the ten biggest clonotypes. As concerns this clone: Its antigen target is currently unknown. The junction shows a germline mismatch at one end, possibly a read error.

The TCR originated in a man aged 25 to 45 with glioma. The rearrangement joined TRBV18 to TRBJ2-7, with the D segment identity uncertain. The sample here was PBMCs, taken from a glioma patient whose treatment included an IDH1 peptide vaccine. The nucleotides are TGTGCCAGCTCACCACCAGTCGGGCCCAAAATCTTC. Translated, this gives CASSPPVGPKIF.